This T cell receptor beta chain was identified during a study of chemoradiotherapy in HPV16-positive cancers. Study information: Two HPV16-positive patients' cells yielded candidate HPV-specific clones and common motifs. Study results and limitations: HPV-responsive T-cell expansion during chemoradiotherapy was linked to improved recurrence-free survival in HPV16-positive patients. Functional assays defining HPV-specific T cells used only two HPV16-positive patients.

The trim removed 6 bases at V and 5 bases at J, leaving 4 bases unmatched. Germline CDR1 reads MGHDK; CDR2 reads SYGVNS. The CDR3 sequence is 14 residues long. TCRdb's copy holds only in-frame clones and misses some; the assay was immunoSEQ multiplex PCR. The table records 20,000 to 30,000 clones, more than 85% of them present only once. Remarks on this clone: What it binds is not known.

The TCR was taken from a human donor with HPV-associated anogenital cancer. The sample was blood, taken from a patient who underwent chemoradiotherapy. This sequence joins TRBV25-1 and TRBJ2-3; 11 bases are a match to TRBD1. The CDR3 DNA follows: TGTGCCAGCAGCTCGGACAGGGGGCAAGATACGCAGTATTTT. Protein product: CASSSDRGQDTQYF.